This T cell receptor beta chain was retrieved from a study of OX40 agonist ivuxolimab in advanced cancers. The overall study: The eligibility criteria allowed prior anti-PD-1, anti-PD-L1 or anti-CTLA-4 therapy, and around 40% had some.

Autoimmune disease history or systemic immunosuppression was exclusionary. The CDR3 has 15 amino acids. The germline V gene has CDR1 GTSNPN and CDR2 SVGIG (reference sequence). Trimming left V 1 base short and J 2 bases short, with 14 bases between. TCRdb keeps only in-frame clones here, not all; method: immunoSEQ multiplex PCR. This table has about 76,000 clones, around 81% appearing once. Findings and limits, study-wide: Dose levels from 0.1 to 3.0 mg/kg saw CD4+ and CD8+ blood T cells expand clonally by week 6.

With respect to this clone: The target antigen is unknown.

Sequences were derived from CD4+ or CD8+ T cells sorted from blood, sampled in a trial of the OX40 agonist ivuxolimab. This receptor was obtained from an adult with an advanced solid tumor such as melanoma, head and neck, liver or kidney cancer. The gene calls are TRBV30 and TRBJ1-2, with D possibly being TRBD1 (5 bases). CDR3 coding DNA: TGTGCCTGGAGTGCCCTGGGGACGGTGAACTATGGCTACACCTTC. Protein: CAWSALGTVNYGYTF.